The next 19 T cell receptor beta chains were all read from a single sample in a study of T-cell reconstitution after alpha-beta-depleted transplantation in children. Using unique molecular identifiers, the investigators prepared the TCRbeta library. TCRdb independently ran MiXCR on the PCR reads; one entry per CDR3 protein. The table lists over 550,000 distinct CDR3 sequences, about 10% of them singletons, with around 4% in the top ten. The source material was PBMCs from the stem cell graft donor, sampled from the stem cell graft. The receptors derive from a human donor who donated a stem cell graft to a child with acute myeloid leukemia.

This chain's CDR3 is CASSPPMTAYRQYF. The CDR3 region has the DNA TGTGCCAGCAGTCCCCCTATGACAGCCTACAGGCAGTACTTC. The chain couples TRBV12-3 or TRBV12-4 to TRBJ2-7; TRBD1 is a possible D gene (5 bases). The CDR3 totals 14 residues. The V gene lost 5 bases and the J gene lost 9 bases, with 20 bases spanning the gap.

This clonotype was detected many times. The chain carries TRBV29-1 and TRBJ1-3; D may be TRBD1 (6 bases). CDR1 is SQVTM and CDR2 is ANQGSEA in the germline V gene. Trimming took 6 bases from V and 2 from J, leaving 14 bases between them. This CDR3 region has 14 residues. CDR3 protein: CSVEQGNAGNTIYF. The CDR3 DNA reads TGCAGCGTAGAACAGGGCAATGCTGGAAACACCATATATTTT.

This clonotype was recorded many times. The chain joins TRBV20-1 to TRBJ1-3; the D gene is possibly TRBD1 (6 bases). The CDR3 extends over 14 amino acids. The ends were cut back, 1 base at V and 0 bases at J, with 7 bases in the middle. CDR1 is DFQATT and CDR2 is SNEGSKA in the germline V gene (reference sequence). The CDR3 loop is CSARGTASGNTIYF. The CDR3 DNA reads TGCAGTGCTAGAGGGACAGCCTCTGGAAACACCATATATTTT.

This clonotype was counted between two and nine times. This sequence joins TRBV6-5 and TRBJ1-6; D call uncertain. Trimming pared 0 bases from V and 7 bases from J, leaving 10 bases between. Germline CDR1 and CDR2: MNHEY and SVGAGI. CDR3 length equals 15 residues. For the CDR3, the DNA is TGTGCCAGCAGTTACTCGGGCACATACAATTCACCCCTCCACTTT. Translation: CASSYSGTYNSPLHF.

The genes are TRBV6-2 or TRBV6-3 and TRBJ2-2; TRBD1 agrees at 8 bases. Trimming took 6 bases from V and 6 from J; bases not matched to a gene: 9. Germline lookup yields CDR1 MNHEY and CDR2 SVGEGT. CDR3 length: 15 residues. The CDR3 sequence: CASRLGQVVAGELFF. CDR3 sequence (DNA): TGTGCCAGCAGGTTGGGACAGGTTGTTGCCGGGGAGCTGTTTTTT.

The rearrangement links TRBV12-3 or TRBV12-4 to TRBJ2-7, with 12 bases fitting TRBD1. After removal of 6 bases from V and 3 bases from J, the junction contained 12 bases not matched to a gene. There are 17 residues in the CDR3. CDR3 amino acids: CASSPGTGGEGLYEQYF. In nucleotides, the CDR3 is TGTGCCAGCAGCCCCGGGACAGGGGGCGAAGGACTCTACGAGCAGTACTTC.

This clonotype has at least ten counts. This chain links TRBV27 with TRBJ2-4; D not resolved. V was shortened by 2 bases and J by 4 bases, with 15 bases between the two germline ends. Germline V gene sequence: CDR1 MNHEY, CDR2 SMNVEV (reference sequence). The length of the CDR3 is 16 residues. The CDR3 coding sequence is TGTGCCAGCAGTTTACCTAATACATCCCTAAAAAACATTCAGTACTTC. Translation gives CASSLPNTSLKNIQYF.

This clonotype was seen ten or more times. The chain's CDR3 is CASSLLAGGLSTDTQYF. CDR3 nucleotides: TGTGCCAGCAGCTTACTAGCGGGAGGCCTTAGCACAGATACGCAGTATTTT. The chain employs TRBV7-2 and TRBJ2-3, with 11 positions matching TRBD2. In germline, CDR1 is SGHTA, CDR2 FQGNSA. The CDR3 totals 17 residues. V lost 2 bases and J lost 0; bases outside the gene matches: 4.

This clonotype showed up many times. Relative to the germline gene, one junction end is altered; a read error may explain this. The CDR3 sequence: CASSQGSEQYF. The CDR3 DNA follows: TGCGCCAGCAGCCAGGGGTCCGAGCAGTACTTC. The chain combines TRBV3-1 with TRBJ2-7, with D maybe TRBD1 (6 bases). This CDR3 comprises 11 residues. Germline V gene lookup returns CDR1 LGHDT and CDR2 YNNKEL (reference sequence).

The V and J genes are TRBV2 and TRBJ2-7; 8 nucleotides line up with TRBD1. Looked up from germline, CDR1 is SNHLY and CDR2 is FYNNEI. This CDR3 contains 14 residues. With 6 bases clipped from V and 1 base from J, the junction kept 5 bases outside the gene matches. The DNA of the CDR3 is TGTGCCAGCAGGGCGCAGGGGGCGTCCTACGAGCAGTACTTC. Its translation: CASRAQGASYEQYF.

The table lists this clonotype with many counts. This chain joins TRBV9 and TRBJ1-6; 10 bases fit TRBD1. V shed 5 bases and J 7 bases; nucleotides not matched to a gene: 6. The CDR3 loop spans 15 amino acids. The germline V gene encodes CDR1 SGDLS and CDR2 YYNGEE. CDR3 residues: CASSAQGQGNSPLHF. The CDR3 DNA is TGTGCCAGCAGTGCCCAGGGACAGGGGAATTCACCCCTCCACTTT.

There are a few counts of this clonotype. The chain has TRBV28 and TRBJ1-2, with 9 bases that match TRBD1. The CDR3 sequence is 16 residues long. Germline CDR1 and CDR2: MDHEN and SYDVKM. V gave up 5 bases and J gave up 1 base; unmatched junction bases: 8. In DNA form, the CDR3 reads TGTGCCAGCAGTCTTCCGGGACAGGGATTTAACTATGGCTACACCTTC. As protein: CASSLPGQGFNYGYTF.

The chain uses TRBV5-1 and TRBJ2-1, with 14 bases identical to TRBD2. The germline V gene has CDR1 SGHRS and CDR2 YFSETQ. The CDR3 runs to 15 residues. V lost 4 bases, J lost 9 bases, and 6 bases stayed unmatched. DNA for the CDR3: TGCGCCAGCAGCGGCGGGGGACTAGCGGGAGCTGAGCAGTTCTTC. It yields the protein CASSGGGLAGAEQFF.

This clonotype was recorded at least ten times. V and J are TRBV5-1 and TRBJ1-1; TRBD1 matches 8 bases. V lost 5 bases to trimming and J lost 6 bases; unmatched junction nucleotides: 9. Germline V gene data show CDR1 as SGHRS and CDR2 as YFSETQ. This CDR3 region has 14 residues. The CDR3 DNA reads TGCGCCAGCAGACCGACAGGGGCGATAGCTGAAGCTTTCTTT. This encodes CASRPTGAIAEAFF.

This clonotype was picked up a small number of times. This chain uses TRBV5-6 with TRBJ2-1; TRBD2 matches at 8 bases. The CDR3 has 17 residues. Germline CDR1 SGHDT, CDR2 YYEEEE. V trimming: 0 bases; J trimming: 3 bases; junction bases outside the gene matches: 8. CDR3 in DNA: TGTGCCAGCAGCTTGGGTCCCCGACTAGCGTTCTACAATGAGCAGTTCTTC. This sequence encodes CASSLGPRLAFYNEQFF. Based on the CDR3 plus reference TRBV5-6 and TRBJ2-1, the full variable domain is DAGVTQSPTHLIKTRGQQVTLRCSPKSGHDTVSWYQQALGQGPQFIFQYYEEEERQRGNFPDRFSGHQFPNYSSELNVNALLLGDSALYLCASSLGPRLAFYNEQFFGPGTRLTVL.

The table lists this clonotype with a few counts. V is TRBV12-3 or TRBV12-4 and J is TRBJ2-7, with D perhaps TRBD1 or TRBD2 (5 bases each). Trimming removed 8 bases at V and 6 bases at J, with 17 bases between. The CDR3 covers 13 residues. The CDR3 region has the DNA TGTGCCAGCCAGGGCGGGCCTACTTTCGAGCAGTACTTC. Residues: CASQGGPTFEQYF.

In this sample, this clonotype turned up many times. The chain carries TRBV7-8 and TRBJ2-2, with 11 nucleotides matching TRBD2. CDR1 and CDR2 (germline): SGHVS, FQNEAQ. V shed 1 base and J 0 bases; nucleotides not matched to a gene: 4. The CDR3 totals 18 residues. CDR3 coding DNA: TGTGCCAGCAGCTTAGGGGTAGCGGGAGGGACGAACACCGGGGAGCTGTTTTTT. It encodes CASSLGVAGGTNTGELFF.

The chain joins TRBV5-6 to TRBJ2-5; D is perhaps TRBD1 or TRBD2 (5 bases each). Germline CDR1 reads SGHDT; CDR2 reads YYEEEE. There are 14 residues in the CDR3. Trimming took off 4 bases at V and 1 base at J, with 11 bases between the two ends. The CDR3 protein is CASSGGNLQETQYF. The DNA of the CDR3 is TGTGCCAGCAGCGGGGGAAATCTCCAAGAGACCCAGTACTTC.

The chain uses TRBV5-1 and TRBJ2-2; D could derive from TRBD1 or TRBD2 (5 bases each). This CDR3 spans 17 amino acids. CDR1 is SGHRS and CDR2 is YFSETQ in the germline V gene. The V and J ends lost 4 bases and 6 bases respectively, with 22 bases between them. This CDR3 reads CASSLRFTGGWSGELFF. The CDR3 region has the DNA TGCGCCAGCAGCCTTCGGTTTACAGGAGGATGGTCCGGGGAGCTGTTTTTT.